This T cell receptor (beta chain) derives from a study of blood T cell repertoires in COVID-19. At the level of the study: In each case, the material was cDNA or gDNA derived from T cells, B-cell-depleted T cells, or PBMCs.

The CDR3 runs 12 residues. V was pared by 6 bases and J by 2 bases, with 8 bases between. Germline values: CDR1 MNHEY, CDR2 SVGAGI. This table comes from immunoSEQ multiplex PCR, and its TCRdb copy is limited to in-frame clones, with some not included. Of roughly 410,000 clones in the sample, about 88% were seen once. This chain joins TRBV6-5 and TRBJ2-7, with unresolved D. The specimen was peripheral blood. The receptor's source is a woman aged 40 to 55 with COVID-19, enrolled during active disease. CDR3 in DNA: TGTGCCAGCAGGCGTACAGCCTACGAGCAGTACTTC. Protein product: CASRRTAYEQYF.